This T cell receptor beta chain was captured by sequencing in a study of T-cell memory formation after mild COVID-19. Whole-study results and caveats: Day 37-peaking second-wave clones had unconfirmed SARS-CoV-2 specificity. Mainly CM and EM harbored the contracting CD4+ clones; mainly EMRA harbored the CD8+ ones.

This clonotype was observed a few times. What it binds is unknown. The CDR3 consists of 16 residues. The germline gives CDR1 LGHDT, CDR2 YNNKEL (reference sequence). V lost 4 bases and J lost 0; bases outside the gene matches: 9. TCRdb called the 5' RACE reads again in MiXCR, with one record for every CDR3 protein. The sample includes about 360,000 distinct CDR3 sequences, approximately 15% seen only once; the top ten take 22%. The source of this sequence is a man aged 18 to 29 who had mild COVID-19 (a few samples of this study predate the infection). Cell type and time point are not known. Sequenced input: PBMCs or a T cell subset sorted from them (not recorded which). This sequence joins TRBV3-1 and TRBJ2-7; 7 bases align to TRBD2. The CDR3 sequence: CASSPLQAGSSYEQYF. DNA of the CDR3: TGTGCCAGCAGCCCCCTTCAAGCGGGGAGCTCCTACGAGCAGTACTTC.